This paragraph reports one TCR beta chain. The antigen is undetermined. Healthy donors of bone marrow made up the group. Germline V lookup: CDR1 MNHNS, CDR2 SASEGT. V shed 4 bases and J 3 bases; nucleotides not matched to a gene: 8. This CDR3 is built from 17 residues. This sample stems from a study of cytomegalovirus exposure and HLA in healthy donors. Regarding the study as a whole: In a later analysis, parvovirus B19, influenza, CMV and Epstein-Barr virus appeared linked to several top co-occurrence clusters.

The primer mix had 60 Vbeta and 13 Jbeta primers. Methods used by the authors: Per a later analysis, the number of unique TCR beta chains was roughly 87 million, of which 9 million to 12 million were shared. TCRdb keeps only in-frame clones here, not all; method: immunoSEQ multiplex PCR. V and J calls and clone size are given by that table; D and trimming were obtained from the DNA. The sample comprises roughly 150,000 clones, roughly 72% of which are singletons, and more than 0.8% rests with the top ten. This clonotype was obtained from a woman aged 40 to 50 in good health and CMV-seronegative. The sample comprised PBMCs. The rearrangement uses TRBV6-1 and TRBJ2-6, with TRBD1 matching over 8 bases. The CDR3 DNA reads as TGTGCCAGCAGTGCAGGGGGCCTCACTCGTGGGGCCAACGTCCTGACTTTC. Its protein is CASSAGGLTRGANVLTF.